This T cell receptor beta chain was profiled in a study of blood T cell repertoires in COVID-19 (dated by TCRdb to the early 2020s). Background for the entire study: Samples from collaborators originated in the United States, Italy and Spain and spanned both the acute and convalescent phases of COVID-19. The material from the prospective study consisted of cDNA or gDNA derived from T cells, B-cell-depleted T cells, or PBMCs. The dataset comprised deeply sampled blood TCRbeta repertoires from subjects exposed to, actively infected with, or recovered from COVID-19. The repertoires were made available in a free public database intended to serve as a resource for research on the immune response to SARS-CoV-2. Samples were obtained from the ongoing ImmuneRACE study (first 160 participants) and from 1,254 subjects provided by 6 global collaborators. The sample metadata nearly always contained a de-identified subject ID, COVID-19 status, age in years and sex. Where available, HLA class I and class II types were taken from metadata supplied by the sample provider and were not determined by assay-based typing.

This clone was seen once. This clone's antigen is unknown. Per-nucleotide qualities are absent, and no much larger clonotype sits a single base away. Enrolling through a virtual design, the prospective study's participants ranged in age from roughly 18 to 89 years and lived across around 25 United States geographic areas. In the prospective study, participants were assigned to cohorts based on the clinical history participants reported in a screening survey and a study questionnaire. Recovered participants in ImmuneRACE Cohort 3 were defined as having two consecutive negative NP/OP PCR tests, clearance from a healthcare professional, or resolution of symptoms. In the prospective study, whole blood, serum and a nasopharyngeal or oropharyngeal swab were collected from each participant by mobile phlebotomists. Participants in the prospective study had the option to provide additional blood draws and questionnaires over a 2-month period. Blood samples from the prospective study were shipped frozen or at room temperature prior to DNA extraction.

Beyond this particular receptor, the publication reports: How much clinical and demographic metadata was included differed by source and by participant, and the metadata was provided uncurated.

The CDR3 covers 18 residues, taking in both the cysteine and the phenylalanine. Just the 54-base CDR3 DNA is kept, in frame starting at base 1. In the germline V gene, CDR1 corresponds to SGHNT and CDR2 to YENEEA. Cut back by 3 bases and 2 bases, the V and J ends lie 22 bases apart. The immunoSEQ Assay, a bias-controlled multiplex PCR, was used to amplify TCRbeta CDR3 regions from genomic DNA. The published analysis was carried out like this. The number of nucleated cells in each sample was estimated by amplification of reference gene primers within the assay. To quantify the absolute abundance of each unique TCRbeta CDR3 rearrangement, sequence reads were collapsed and filtered. Productive Simpson clonality was computed per sample as the square root of Simpson's diversity index over productive rearrangements. TCRdb mirrors the immuneACCESS table, restricted to in-frame sequences. Some clones are absent from its copies; in checked studies, under half trace to an unresolved V gene, and the reason for the others is unknown. V, J and clone size are taken as reported in that table, and D and trimming were inferred from the DNA itself. The sample records approximately 230,000 clones, over 80% of which are singletons. Of the sample, around 2% falls within the top ten clones.

Sequenced material: PBMCs or T cells enriched from blood (not recorded which). This TCR was sampled from a woman between 18 and 29 years old who had recovered from COVID-19. The chain was built from TRBV11-3 and TRBJ1-2, with no confident D gene call. The nucleotides are TGTGCCAGCAGCTTCGTAGGTGGGTCGAGAGGCCCCAACTATGGCTACACCTTC. It translates to CASSFVGGSRGPNYGYTF.